Listed below are T cell receptor beta chains from one sample, sequenced in a study of T cells after yellow fever vaccination. TCRdb fed the 5' RACE reads into MiXCR, producing one record per CDR3 protein. Among hundreds of thousands of distinct CDR3 sequences listed, around a sixth were seen once. The material was PBMCs, obtained before the yellow fever booster vaccination. These receptors came from a man between 18 and 29 years old who received the YFV17D yellow fever vaccine. CDR3s include the opening cysteine and the closing phenylalanine or tryptophan. A D gene is named only where the DNA matches it firmly. Size tells how often a clone was seen (once, few, many) or the class of an expanded clone, and some rows leave it out.

cdr3_length	clone_size	d_call	v_call	j_call	cdr3_aa	cdr3_nt
13	few	NA	TRBV7-9	TRBJ2-2	CASSQAVTGELFF	TGTGCCAGCAGCCAGGCAGTTACCGGGGAGCTGTTTTTT
14	few	NA	TRBV12-3/TRBV12-4	TRBJ1-5	CASVPQYGEQPQHF	TGTGCCAGCGTGCCTCAGTACGGGGAGCAGCCCCAGCATTTT
14	NA	NA	TRBV7-9	TRBJ2-7	CASSLGPGWGEQYF	TGTGCCAGCAGCTTGGGACCGGGATGGGGAGAGCAGTACTTC
16	few	TRBD1	TRBV7-9	TRBJ1-5	CASSLVGTGGTQPQHF	TGTGCCAGCAGCTTAGTAGGGACAGGGGGCACGCAGCCCCAGCATTTT
14	once	TRBD1	TRBV5-6	TRBJ1-6	CASSYGTVNSPLHF	TGTGCCAGCAGCTACGGGACAGTAAATTCACCCCTCCACTTT
15	NA	NA	TRBV5-5	TRBJ2-7	CASSLVATGVYEQYF	TGTGCCAGCAGCTTGGTGGCCACTGGGGTTTACGAGCAGTACTTC
14	many	NA	TRBV6-2/TRBV6-3	TRBJ2-1	CASIRDGTSYEQFF	TGTGCCAGCATCCGAGACGGGACAAGTTATGAGCAGTTCTTC
14	few	NA	TRBV5-6	TRBJ1-1	CASRMGAQSRKAFF	TGTGCCAGCAGGATGGGGGCACAGTCCCGAAAAGCTTTCTTT
17	few	NA	TRBV20-1	TRBJ2-5	CSASPPLGGPVGETQYF	TGCAGTGCTAGTCCCCCCCTCGGGGGGCCAGTAGGAGAGACCCAGTACTTC
16	few	TRBD2	TRBV6-5	TRBJ2-5	CASSYASGANQETQYF	TGTGCCAGCAGTTACGCGAGCGGGGCTAACCAAGAGACCCAGTACTTC
16	NA	NA	TRBV10-3	TRBJ2-3	CAITAGPSGFTDTQYF	TGTGCCATCACCGCGGGGCCCTCAGGATTCACAGATACGCAGTATTTT
17	few	TRBD1	TRBV5-5	TRBJ2-3	CASSPGQGERSTDTQYF	TGTGCCAGCAGCCCGGGACAGGGTGAGCGAAGCACAGATACGCAGTATTTT
15	NA	TRBD1	TRBV6-2/TRBV6-3	TRBJ1-5	CASSRGQGLNQPQHF	TGTGCCAGCAGTCGTGGACAGGGACTCAATCAGCCCCAGCATTTT
17	NA	TRBD2	TRBV4-1	TRBJ2-1	CASSPQGSGGPYNEQFF	TGCGCCAGCAGCCCTCAGGGTAGCGGGGGCCCCTACAATGAGCAGTTCTTC
14	NA	TRBD2	TRBV20-1	TRBJ2-3	CSARTSGNTDTQYF	TGCAGTGCCCGCACTAGCGGAAACACAGATACGCAGTATTTT
13	few	NA	TRBV15	TRBJ1-2	CATSRDLGDGYTF	TGTGCCACCAGCAGAGATCTGGGGGACGGCTACACCTTC
14	NA	NA	TRBV6-6	TRBJ2-2	CASSSTGNTGELFF	TGTGCCAGCAGTAGCACAGGGAACACCGGGGAGCTGTTTTTT
12	few	NA	TRBV6-5	TRBJ2-5	CASSYGAETQYF	TGTGCCAGCAGTTATGGGGCGGAGACCCAGTACTTC
18	NA	TRBD1	TRBV6-2/TRBV6-3	TRBJ2-1	CASSYGLWTGSSYNEQFF	TGTGCCAGCAGTTACGGTCTTTGGACAGGTAGCTCCTACAATGAGCAGTTCTTC
13	few	NA	TRBV4-3	TRBJ1-5	CASSHPIEQPQHF	TGCGCCAGCAGCCATCCCATAGAACAGCCCCAGCATTTT
13	NA	NA	TRBV5-5	TRBJ1-1	CASSPSGFTEAFF	TGTGCCAGCAGTCCCTCGGGTTTCACTGAAGCTTTCTTT
16	few	TRBD2	TRBV12-3/TRBV12-4	TRBJ2-1	CASSLRTSGGLEEQFF	TGTGCCAGCAGCCTGCGGACTAGCGGGGGCCTTGAGGAGCAGTTCTTC
13	NA	NA	TRBV10-3	TRBJ1-1	CAISGPGGVEAFF	TGTGCCATCAGCGGACCGGGGGGAGTCGAAGCTTTCTTT
14	few	NA	TRBV4-2	TRBJ1-5	CASSQDSGNQPQHF	TGTGCCAGCAGCCAAGACTCAGGTAACCAGCCCCAGCATTTT
12	few	NA	TRBV7-9	TRBJ2-7	CASSFGLYEQYF	TGTGCCAGCAGCTTCGGACTGTACGAGCAGTACTTC
16	many	NA	TRBV7-8	TRBJ1-6	CASRPVPSSYNSPLHF	TGTGCCAGCAGACCCGTCCCGAGCTCCTATAATTCACCCCTCCACTTT
15	many	TRBD1	TRBV27	TRBJ2-4	CASSPRAGGRGIQYF	TGTGCCAGCAGTCCCCGCGCAGGGGGAAGGGGTATTCAGTACTTC
15	few	TRBD1	TRBV7-2	TRBJ2-3	CASSWGQGRTDTQYF	TGTGCCAGCAGCTGGGGACAGGGCCGCACAGATACGCAGTATTTT
13	NA	TRBD1	TRBV19	TRBJ2-5	CATGQGEVETQYF	TGTGCCACCGGACAGGGAGAGGTAGAGACCCAGTACTTC